These T cell receptor beta chains were read from a single sample in a study of blood T cell repertoires in COVID-19. The protocol was immunoSEQ multiplex PCR, while the TCRdb copy is restricted to in-frame clones and leaves out a portion. The sample consists of tens of thousands of clones, approximately 77% of them appearing once. The sample taken for sequencing was peripheral blood. These receptors all come from a human donor in a cohort sampled during active COVID-19. Both conserved end residues are part of each CDR3. The order of the fields is J gene, D gene, V gene, CDR3 DNA, CDR3 protein. The D gene is left open where the match is weak.

>TRBJ1-1|TRBD1|TRBV10-3
TGTGCCATCACCCCGGACAGGGCGAACACTGAAGCTTTCTTT
CAITPDRANTEAFF
>TRBJ2-5|TRBD2|TRBV9
TGTGCCAGTTCCGGGGGGTACCAAGAGACCCAGTACTTC
CASSGGYQETQYF
>TRBJ2-1|TRBD1|TRBV28
TGTGCCAGCAGCATGGACAGGGTTGTGAATGAGCAGTTCTTC
CASSMDRVVNEQFF
>TRBJ2-5|.|TRBV2
TGTGCCAGCAGCGAAAATGGGGGGCAAGAGACCCAGTACTTC
CASSENGGQETQYF
>TRBJ1-2|.|TRBV29-1
TGCAGCACCCGGACGCAGGGAGGCTACACCTTC
CSTRTQGGYTF
>TRBJ2-1|TRBD2|TRBV28
TGTGCCAGCAGTCCTAGTGGGAGGGACAATGAGCAGTTCTTC
CASSPSGRDNEQFF
>TRBJ2-6|.|TRBV18
TGTGCCAGCTCACCGGGGGCAACCTCTGGGGCCAACGTCCTGACTTTC
CASSPGATSGANVLTF
>TRBJ2-5|.|TRBV18
TGTGCCAGCTCACCATCGGGGGAGACCCAGTACTTC
CASSPSGETQYF
>TRBJ2-7|TRBD1|TRBV10-3
TGTGCCACGCTGAGTCGACAGGGTCACGAGCAGTACTTC
CATLSRQGHEQYF
>TRBJ1-6|.|TRBV19
TGTGCCAGTAGTAGGGCCAAAATCTATAATTCACCCCTCCACTTT
CASSRAKIYNSPLHF